This T cell receptor beta chain was sequenced during a study of T cells in Graves' hyperthyroidism and ophthalmopathy. Study information: Peripheral blood draws took place at initial diagnosis, ahead of any treatment. Findings and caveats of the study: Ophthalmopathy was told apart from stable hyperthyroidism by a 13 V-J model.

The junction had 12 bases not matched to a gene; V was cut back by 5 bases and J by 4 bases. Germline V gene data show CDR1 as SGHNT and CDR2 as YENEEA. The CDR3 is 16 amino acids. RNA transcripts provided the source from which TCR beta CDR3 regions were amplified. During a first-round RT-PCR of the TCR CDR3, the HTBI primer set was used. One entry per CDR3 protein results from TCRdb running MiXCR on the multiplex PCR reads. Here the sample spans about 500,000 distinct CDR3 sequences, 16% being singletons. In this sample, this clonotype turned up many times. As yet, its antigen is unknown. This clonotype was obtained from a woman aged 18-30 years with Graves' hyperthyroidism. This chain links TRBV11-3 with TRBJ1-2; 8 positions match TRBD1. The sample taken for sequencing was blood. The CDR3 spells CASSPPYGQGLYGYTF. The CDR3 nucleotides are TGTGCCAGCAGCCCGCCTTATGGACAGGGACTCTATGGCTACACCTTC.